Listed here is a single T cell receptor (beta chain). This clonotype was seen more than once but under ten times. This clone's antigen is unknown. No base quality information exists; no much larger clone differs at one position. This sample stems from a study of identical twins (dated by TCRdb to 2015 to 2016). Looking at the study overall: To test whether fetal clonotypes persist, the study used deep sequencing on TCR alpha and beta repertoires from monozygotic twins, unrelated adults of various ages, and cord blood. To rule out contamination, the twin experiments were replicated at different times with different library preparation protocols.

Every donor in the study was a healthy Caucasian. The twin cohort consisted of three pairs of female monozygotic twins, all aged roughly 18 to 30 years. Positive isolation kits from Invitrogen were used to isolate the CD4+ and CD8+ T cell populations. Trimming takes 0 bases from V and 2 bases from J, and the germline ends sit 14 bases apart. The CDR3 runs 16 residues from the cysteine to the phenylalanine. Only the CDR3 DNA stays, 48 bases, in frame from base 1. CDR1 and CDR2 were assigned from the germline V gene as SGHRS and YFSETQ. Overall study outcomes, separate from this receptor: The excess sharing between twins in beta out-of-frame sequences was weaker because fewer shared sequences reduced the signal-to-noise ratio. Fewer insertions were carried by abundant cord blood beta clonotypes, a similar but weaker trend appeared in young adult naive repertoires, and no such trend appeared in memory repertoires. Compared with coincidental sharing between unrelated individuals, out-of-frame TCR alpha sequences shared between twins had an excess of sequences with low generation probability. Because the same donors could not be followed over many years, conclusions were based on cross-sectional statistical analysis. Recombination models systematically underestimated out-of-frame TCR alpha sharing in monozygotic twins but agreed with sharing between unrelated individuals. Invariant T cells such as MAIT and iNKT could partly confound zero-insertion analyses, although diverse VJ usage argued against such confounding for most clonotypes.

Library preparation employed 5' RACE. Sequencing was performed on an Illumina HiSeq 2000. Template switching introduced a universal primer binding site; the final cDNA contained a unique molecular identifier, enabling accurate counting of TCR cDNA molecules. First-strand cDNA for TCR alpha and beta chains was synthesized from specific primers in the conserved constant-segment region. To control for contamination, every cDNA library was double barcoded, receiving both a SMART-Mk sample barcode and Illumina barcodes. TruSeq adapter sequences along with Illumina sample barcodes were introduced in two successive PCR steps. The Illumina HiSeq platform was used with custom primers to sequence TCR alpha and beta cDNA libraries. Per the source publication's procedure: Raw reads were processed with MiGEC to extract unique molecular identifiers, and MiXCR was used to determine CDR3 positions. Recombination models were inferred per individual with the repgenHMM and IGoR tools using an EM algorithm. Shared clonotype analysis was performed with the tcR package in R, normalizing sharing by the product of cloneset sizes. Out-of-frame nonproductive sequences were analyzed to study raw recombination free of thymic and clonal selection effects. In-frame beta chains were kept once TCRdb had trimmed the public reads at Q25 with fastp and called clones with MiXCR. Merged by CDR3 protein, the rows form single entries marked with the most common genes and DNA. V and J calls and clone size were set by TCRdb, not the authors. The sample records roughly 200,000 distinct CDR3 sequences, more than 15% of which are singletons. The ten top clones hold 35% to 50% of the sample.

These data also formed part of another study, on T cells expressing NK-cell markers. Taken from the second paper: In sorted CD3+CD56+NKG2C+, CD3+CD56+NKG2C- and CD3+CD56-NKG2C+ T-cell subsets from about 8 donors, TCR beta-chain repertoires were profiled. Among the eight sequenced donors, only one was HCMV-seronegative, while the other seven were HCMV-seropositive. In several experiments an anti-gammadeltaTCR antibody was added to restrict sorting to alphabetaTCR-expressing T cells. In more than 5 donors, the dominant CD3+CD56+NKG2C+ clonotypes ranked among the top 10 CD8+ clonotypes, making up about 1.0-7.5% of CD8+ T cells. Those dominant clonotypes were again the most abundant among CD3+CD56-NKG2C+ cells in a few donors, at roughly 28.3-65%. Whether the expanded NKG2C-expressing T cell clones were specific for HCMV antigens remained unclear. Randomly selected healthy volunteers, three men and five women, were used as the eight sequenced donors. A commercial ELISA kit detecting HCMV-specific IgG in serum was used to determine HCMV serostatus. MIGEC handled demultiplexing of the reads and grouping by UMI, while MiTCR was used to assemble and quantify clonotypes. To exclude erroneous sequences, only TCR cDNA sequences supported by at least two reads were retained. The tcR package was used for downstream repertoire analysis, with clonotypes matched between fractions based on CDR3 nucleotide sequence plus V segment. VDJmatch was used to annotate antigen specificity against VDJdb, with one amino acid substitution in CDR3 allowed.

This clonotype was obtained from a young woman in good health. The sequenced sample consisted of CD8+ T cells sorted from blood. This chain is built from TRBV5-1 and TRBJ2-5; no D gene is confidently identified. This receptor carries the CDR3 CASSLAGPNRQETQYF. The nucleotides are TGCGCCAGCAGCTTGGCGGGCCCCAACAGACAAGAGACCCAGTACTTC.